A single sample is the source of the 22 T cell receptor beta chains below, sequenced in a study of graft-versus-host responses after intestinal transplantation. The data were produced by immunoSEQ multiplex PCR, yet TCRdb's version contains in-frame clones alone and is incomplete. Counted here are more than 10,000 clones, approximately 82% occurring once; the ten biggest clones make up roughly 50%. The sample consisted of PBMCs, taken around 120 days after transplant. These receptors were taken from a human patient who received an intestinal transplant, so some T cells may come from the graft donor.

The genes are TRBV4-1 and TRBJ2-6; unclear D gene. The CDR3 totals 19 residues. Germline V lookup: CDR1 MGHRA, CDR2 YSYEKL. Trimming removed 1 base at V and 4 bases at J, with 20 bases between. The CDR3: CASSQGVRANTAGANVLTF. The CDR3 DNA reads as TGCGCCAGCAGCCAAGGAGTAAGGGCCAACACGGCCGGGGCCAACGTCCTGACTTTC.

In DNA, the CDR3 is TGTGCCAGTAGTCGGTCAGGGGGCCGGTATACTGAAGCTTTCTTT. Protein: CASSRSGGRYTEAFF. The chain recombines TRBV19 with TRBJ1-1, with TRBD1 identical over 8 bases. Germline V gives CDR1 LNHDA, CDR2 SQIVND (reference sequence). V shed 5 bases, J shed 5 bases, and the junction held 10 bases outside the gene matches. CDR3 length: 15 amino acids.

The V call is TRBV6-4, the J call TRBJ1-6; D gene uncertain. The CDR3 consists of 17 residues. Germline lookup yields CDR1 MRHNA and CDR2 SNTAGT. V lost 2 bases and J 11 bases, leaving 22 bases between the germline ends. This CDR3 reads CASSDQREPAVWTPLHF. The CDR3 nucleotides are TGTGCCAGCAGTGACCAAAGAGAACCCGCGGTTTGGACACCCCTCCACTTT.

The chain is built from TRBV19 and TRBJ2-6; 11 bases line up with TRBD2. There are 17 residues in the CDR3. Trimming at V came to 7 bases and at J to 3 bases, leaving 8 bases not matched to a gene. Germline CDR1 is LNHDA and CDR2 is SQIVND (reference sequence). The DNA of the CDR3 is TGTGCCAGTACCGGTGGTAGCGGGAGGGGTGGGGCCAACGTCCTGACTTTC. Protein sequence: CASTGGSGRGGANVLTF.

V and J are TRBV5-4 and TRBJ1-5, with 8 bases identical to TRBD1. Germline CDR1 reads SGHNT; CDR2 reads YYREEE (reference sequence). This CDR3 is 14 amino acids long. Trimming removed 4 bases from V and 2 bases from J; junction bases left unmatched: 2. CDR3 nucleotides: TGTGCCAGCAGCGACAGGGGAGGCAATCAGCCCCAGCATTTT. This encodes CASSDRGGNQPQHF.

The chain is built from TRBV4-1 and TRBJ2-2; TRBD2 matches at 7 bases. CDR3 length: 19 amino acids. Germline V gives CDR1 MGHRA, CDR2 YSYEKL. Unmatched junction bases numbered 24, after V lost 10 bases and J lost 4 bases. As DNA, the CDR3 is TGCGCCACAGGCCTCGGGGGGACTTGGACGGGGTCCACCACCGGGGAGCTGTTTTTT. Translated, it gives CATGLGGTWTGSTTGELFF.

J is TRBJ2-3 and V is TRBV9, with D perhaps given as TRBD1 or TRBD2 (5 bases each). Trimming cost V 0 bases and J 2 bases, with 16 bases left between them. Looked up from germline, CDR1 is SGDLS and CDR2 is YYNGEE. CDR3 length equals 17 residues. CDR3 sequence: CASSVGRTGGSTDTQYF. DNA of the CDR3: TGTGCCAGCAGCGTAGGCCGGACTGGGGGTTCCACAGATACGCAGTATTTT.

The J gene is TRBJ2-7, the V gene TRBV9; 13 bases are a match to TRBD2. Germline V gene sequence: CDR1 SGDLS, CDR2 YYNGEE. V dropped 4 bases and J dropped 4; count of bases not matched to a gene: 8. This CDR3 region has 16 residues. CDR3: CASSLGLAGEDYEQYF. The CDR3 coding sequence is TGTGCCAGCAGCCTAGGACTAGCGGGAGAAGATTACGAGCAGTACTTC.

The genes are TRBV11-3 and TRBJ2-7; 9 nucleotides align to TRBD1. Germline CDR1 is SGHNT and CDR2 is YENEEA. The CDR3 extends over 15 amino acids. V lost 4 bases to trimming and J lost 7 bases; unmatched junction nucleotides: 11. The CDR3 region is CASSSTGTGFTEQYF. CDR3 in DNA: TGTGCCAGCAGCTCGACCGGGACAGGGTTTACAGAGCAGTACTTC.

V and J are TRBV7-9 and TRBJ2-1; D unresolved. This CDR3 contains 11 residues. V gave up 1 base and J gave up 9 bases, with 4 bases separating them. Germline CDR1 and CDR2: SEHNR and FQNEAQ (reference sequence). The DNA for the CDR3 is TGTGCCAGCAGCTTAGAGGGTGAGCAGTTCTTC. This gives the protein CASSLEGEQFF.

This rearrangement joins TRBV30 to TRBJ1-5; D is uncertain. This CDR3 has 15 residues. V gave up 2 bases and J gave up 1 base, with 12 bases separating them. The germline V gene encodes CDR1 GTSNPN and CDR2 SVGIG (reference sequence). CDR3 sequence (DNA): TGTGCCTGGAGTCATCAGGAGGTCAGCAATCAGCCCCAGCATTTT. It specifies CAWSHQEVSNQPQHF.

The chain links TRBV6-6 to TRBJ2-5; the D gene is possibly TRBD1 (6 bases). Trimming stripped 7 bases from V and 1 base from J, with 13 bases between. This CDR3 is built from 14 residues. Germline assignment: CDR1 MNHNY and CDR2 SVGAGI (reference sequence). CDR3 region: CASKNRDTQETQYF. In DNA, the CDR3 is TGTGCCAGCAAGAACCGGGACACCCAAGAGACCCAGTACTTC.

The rearrangement joins TRBV11-2 to TRBJ1-1, with no clear D. This CDR3 region has 14 residues. The V end lost 0 bases, the J end lost 3 bases, and 8 bases lay between the germline ends. The germline V gene has CDR1 SGHAT and CDR2 FQNNGV. CDR3 DNA sequence: TGTGCCAGCAGCTTAGAGGCAGATTACACTGAAGCTTTCTTT. This gives the protein CASSLEADYTEAFF.

This clone was recorded once. V and J are TRBV5-4 and TRBJ2-7; TRBD1 might be the D (5 bases). Deletions cut 4 bases from V and 1 base from J, with 15 bases between. Germline V gene data show CDR1 as SGHNT and CDR2 as YYREEE (reference sequence). The CDR3 contains 15 residues. This CDR3 reads CASSRPDRQSYEQYF. CDR3 DNA sequence: TGTGCCAGCAGCCGCCCGGATCGACAGTCCTACGAGCAGTACTTC.

The genes are TRBV25-1 and TRBJ2-2; D unclear. V was clipped by 6 bases and J by 0 bases, with 5 bases between them. The CDR3 is 13 residues long. Germline CDR1 MGHDK, CDR2 SYGVNS. The CDR3 nucleotides are TGTGCCAGCAGAAGACCGAACACCGGGGAGCTGTTTTTT. Amino acids: CASRRPNTGELFF.

The rearrangement links TRBV27 to TRBJ2-2; D is uncertain. From germline, CDR1 is MNHEY and CDR2 SMNVEV (reference sequence). V lost 5 bases to trimming and J lost 2 bases, with 9 bases between them. CDR3 length: 14 amino acids. This CDR3 reads CASSQDLNTGELFF. The DNA for the CDR3 is TGTGCCAGCAGTCAGGACCTAAACACCGGGGAGCTGTTTTTT.

This rearrangement joins TRBV6-1 to TRBJ2-4; 8 bases are shared with TRBD1. The CDR3 has 13 residues. Per the germline V gene, CDR1 is MNHNS and CDR2 is SASEGT. After removal of 0 bases from V and 15 bases from J, the junction contained 7 bases not matched to a gene. CDR3 loop: CASSEAPQGDLYF. CDR3 nucleotides: TGTGCCAGCAGTGAAGCACCACAGGGGGACCTGTACTTC.

V gene TRBV28 combines with J gene TRBJ2-5; TRBD1 matches 7 bases. The DNA end is a closer match to TRBJ2-7, so the J assignment may be wrong. Germline CDR1 reads MDHEN; CDR2 reads SYDVKM. The CDR3 is made up of 13 amino acids. Here the CDR3 reads CASSFQGVNEQYF. The CDR3 DNA is TGTGCCAGCAGTTTCCAGGGGGTCAACGAGCAGTACTTC.

This chain joins TRBV6-5 and TRBJ1-1; no definite D call. The CDR3 runs to 15 residues. From germline, CDR1 is MNHEY and CDR2 SVGAGI. The germline V and J ends were trimmed by 8 bases and 8 bases, with 24 bases remaining between them. CDR3 sequence: CASWTRGLDLSEAFF. As DNA, the CDR3 is TGTGCCAGCTGGACCCGGGGTCTGGATCTATCCGAAGCTTTCTTT.

The V gene is TRBV6-4, the J gene TRBJ1-1; TRBD1 agrees at 8 bases. Germline CDR1 is MRHNA and CDR2 is SNTAGT. The CDR3 length is 15 residues. V gave up 6 bases and J gave up 1 base; unmatched junction bases: 7. In DNA, the CDR3 is TGTGCCAGCAGCGTACAGGGGGGGCAGAACACTGAAGCTTTCTTT. It encodes CASSVQGGQNTEAFF.

This sequence joins TRBV27 and TRBJ2-1; 8 bases fit TRBD2. Germline CDR1 is MNHEY and CDR2 is SMNVEV (reference sequence). Trimming cost V 2 bases and J 3 bases; bases outside gene matches: 3. The CDR3 covers 15 residues. The CDR3 sequence: CASSLSGSSYNEQFF. The CDR3 DNA is TGTGCCAGCAGTTTAAGCGGGAGTAGCTACAATGAGCAGTTCTTC.

The rearrangement joins TRBV2 to TRBJ2-7, with 8 bases fitting TRBD1. The CDR3 covers 14 residues. J gave up 7 bases and V 5 bases, and 10 bases lay outside the gene matches. CDR1 is SNHLY and CDR2 is FYNNEI in the germline V gene. The CDR3 DNA follows: TGTGCCAGCAGTACGGACAGGGAGCTACGGGAGCAGTACTTC. It specifies CASSTDRELREQYF. The full variable domain, rest sourced from reference TRBV2 and TRBJ2-7, is EPEVTQTPSHQVTQMGQEVILRCVPISNHLYFYWYRQILGQKVEFLVSFYNNEISEKSEIFDDQFSVERPDGSNFTLKIRSTKLEDSAMYFCASSTDRELREQYFGPGTRLTVT.